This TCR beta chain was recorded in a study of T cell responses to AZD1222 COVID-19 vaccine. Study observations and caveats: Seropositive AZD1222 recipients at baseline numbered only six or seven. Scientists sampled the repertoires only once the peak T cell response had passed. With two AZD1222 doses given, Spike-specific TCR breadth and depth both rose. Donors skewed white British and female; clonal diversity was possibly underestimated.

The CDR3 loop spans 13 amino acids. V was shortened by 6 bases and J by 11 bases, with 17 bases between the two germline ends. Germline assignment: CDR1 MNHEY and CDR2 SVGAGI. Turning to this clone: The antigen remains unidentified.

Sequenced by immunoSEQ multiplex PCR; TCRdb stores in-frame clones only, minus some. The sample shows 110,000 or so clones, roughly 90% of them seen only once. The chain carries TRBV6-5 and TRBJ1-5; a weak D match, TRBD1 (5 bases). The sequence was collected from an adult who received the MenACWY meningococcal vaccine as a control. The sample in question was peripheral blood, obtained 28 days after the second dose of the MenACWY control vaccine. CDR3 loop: CASSPTGGRSQHF. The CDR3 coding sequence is TGTGCCAGCAGCCCCACCGGGGGGAGGTCCCAGCATTTT.